This T cell receptor (beta chain) was obtained from a study of blood T cell repertoires in COVID-19. Study at large: PBMCs, B-cell-depleted T cells, or T cells were the source of the cDNA or gDNA that made up the material.

Assay: immunoSEQ multiplex PCR; the TCRdb copy retains only in-frame clones and omits some. The sample lists 250,000 to 300,000 clones, approximately 85% seen once, with under 2.5% in the top ten. Unmatched junction bases numbered 12, after V lost 5 bases and J lost 0 bases. Per the germline V gene, CDR1 is SGHTA and CDR2 is FQGNSA. The CDR3 is made up of 19 amino acids. The genes are TRBV7-2 and TRBJ2-7; 14 positions agree with TRBD2. The receptor's source is a woman in her forties or fifties who had recovered from COVID-19. Source material: PBMCs or T cells enriched from blood (not recorded which). The CDR3 coding sequence is TGTGCCAGCAGCCGCACACCGGGACTAGCGGGAGTATTCTCCTACGAGCAGTACTTC. It yields the protein CASSRTPGLAGVFSYEQYF.